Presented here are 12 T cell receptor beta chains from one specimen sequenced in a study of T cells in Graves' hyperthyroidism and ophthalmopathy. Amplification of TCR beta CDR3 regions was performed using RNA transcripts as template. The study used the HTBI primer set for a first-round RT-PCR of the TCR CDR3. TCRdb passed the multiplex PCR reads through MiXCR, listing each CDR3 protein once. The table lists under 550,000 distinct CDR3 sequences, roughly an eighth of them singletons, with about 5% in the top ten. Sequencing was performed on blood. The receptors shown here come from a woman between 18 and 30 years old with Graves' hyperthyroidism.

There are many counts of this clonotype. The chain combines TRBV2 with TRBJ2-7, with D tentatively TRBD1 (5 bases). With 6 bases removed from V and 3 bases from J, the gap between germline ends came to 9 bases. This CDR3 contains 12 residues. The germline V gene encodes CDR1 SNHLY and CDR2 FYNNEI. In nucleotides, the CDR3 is TGTGCCAGCAGGAGGACAAGCTACGAGCAGTACTTC. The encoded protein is CASRRTSYEQYF.

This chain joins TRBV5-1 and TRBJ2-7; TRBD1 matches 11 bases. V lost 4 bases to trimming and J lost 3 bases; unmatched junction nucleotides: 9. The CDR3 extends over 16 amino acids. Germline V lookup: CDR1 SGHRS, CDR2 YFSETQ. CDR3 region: CASSPGTGGGLYEQYF. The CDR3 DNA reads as TGCGCCAGCAGCCCGGGGACAGGGGGAGGTCTCTACGAGCAGTACTTC.

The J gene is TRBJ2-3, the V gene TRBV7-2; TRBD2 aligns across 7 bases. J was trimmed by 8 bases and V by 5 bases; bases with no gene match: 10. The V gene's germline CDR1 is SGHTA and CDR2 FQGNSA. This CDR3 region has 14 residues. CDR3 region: CASSREDLGGTQYF. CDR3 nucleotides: TGTGCCAGCAGCCGGGAGGACTTAGGCGGTACGCAGTATTTT.

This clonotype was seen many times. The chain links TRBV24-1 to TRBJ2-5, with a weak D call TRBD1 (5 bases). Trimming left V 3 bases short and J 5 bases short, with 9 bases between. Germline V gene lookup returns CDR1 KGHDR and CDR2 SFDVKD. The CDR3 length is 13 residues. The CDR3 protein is CATSDVAGETQYF. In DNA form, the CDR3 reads TGTGCCACCAGTGATGTGGCAGGGGAGACCCAGTACTTC.

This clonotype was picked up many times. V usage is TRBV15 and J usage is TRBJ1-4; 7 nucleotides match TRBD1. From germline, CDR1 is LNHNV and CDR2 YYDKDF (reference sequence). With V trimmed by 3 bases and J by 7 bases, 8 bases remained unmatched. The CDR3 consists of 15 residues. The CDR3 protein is CATSSNRGPGEKLFF. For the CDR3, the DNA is TGTGCCACCAGCAGCAACAGGGGACCGGGTGAAAAACTGTTTTTT.

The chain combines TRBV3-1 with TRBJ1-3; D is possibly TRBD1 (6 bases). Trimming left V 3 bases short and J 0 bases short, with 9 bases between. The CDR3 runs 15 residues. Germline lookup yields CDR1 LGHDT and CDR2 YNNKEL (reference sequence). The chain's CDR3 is CASSQGHISGNTIYF. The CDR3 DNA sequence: TGTGCCAGCAGCCAGGGACATATCTCTGGAAACACCATATATTTT.

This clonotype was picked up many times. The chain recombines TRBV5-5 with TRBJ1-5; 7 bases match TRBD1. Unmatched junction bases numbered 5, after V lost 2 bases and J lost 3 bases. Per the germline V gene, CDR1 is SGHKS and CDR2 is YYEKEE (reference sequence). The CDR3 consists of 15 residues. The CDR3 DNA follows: TGTGCCAGCAGCTTTGGACAGGTAATCAATCAGCCCCAGCATTTT. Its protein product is CASSFGQVINQPQHF.

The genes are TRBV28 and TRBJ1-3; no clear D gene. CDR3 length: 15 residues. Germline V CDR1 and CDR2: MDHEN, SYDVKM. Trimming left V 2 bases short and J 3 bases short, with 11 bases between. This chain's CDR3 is CASSLTARFGNTIYF. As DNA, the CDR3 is TGTGCCAGCAGTTTAACAGCCCGATTTGGAAACACCATATATTTT.

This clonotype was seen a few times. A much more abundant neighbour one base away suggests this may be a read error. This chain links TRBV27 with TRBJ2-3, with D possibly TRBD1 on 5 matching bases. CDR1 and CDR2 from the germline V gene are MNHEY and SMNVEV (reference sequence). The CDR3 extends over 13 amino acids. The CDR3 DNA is TGTGTCAGCAGTGCCAGGGTCACAGATACGCAGTATTTT. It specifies CVSSARVTDTQYF.

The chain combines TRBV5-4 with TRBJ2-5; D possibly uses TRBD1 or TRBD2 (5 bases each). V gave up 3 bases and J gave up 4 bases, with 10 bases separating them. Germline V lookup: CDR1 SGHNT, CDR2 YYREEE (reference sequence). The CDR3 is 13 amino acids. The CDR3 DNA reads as TGTGCCAGCAGCTACCGGGGCTCAGAGACCCAGTACTTC. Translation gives CASSYRGSETQYF.

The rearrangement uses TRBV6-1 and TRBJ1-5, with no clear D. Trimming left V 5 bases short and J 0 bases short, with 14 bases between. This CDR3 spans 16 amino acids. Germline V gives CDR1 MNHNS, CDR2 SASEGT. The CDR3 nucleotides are TGTGCCAGCAGTCATTACCCGACTTATAGCAATCAGCCCCAGCATTTT. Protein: CASSHYPTYSNQPQHF.

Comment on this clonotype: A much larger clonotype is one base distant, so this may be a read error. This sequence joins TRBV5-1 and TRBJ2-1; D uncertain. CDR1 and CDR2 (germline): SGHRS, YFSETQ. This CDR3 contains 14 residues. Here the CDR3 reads CAGSLVAANNEQFF. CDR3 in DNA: TGCGCCGGCAGCTTGGTTGCAGCCAACAATGAGCAGTTCTTC. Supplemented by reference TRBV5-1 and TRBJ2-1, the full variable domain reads KAGVTQTPRYLIKTRGQQVTLSCSPISGHRSVSWYQQTPGQGLQFLFEYFSETQRNKGNFPGRFSGRQFSNSRSEMNVSTLELGDSALYLCAGSLVAANNEQFFGPGTRLTVL.